The subject of this entry is one T cell receptor beta chain. Its cognate antigen has yet to be identified. No base quality information exists; no much larger clone differs at one position. The sample belongs to a study of OX40 agonist ivuxolimab in advanced cancers. A note on the overall study: Ivuxolimab was an agonistic, fully human IgG2 monoclonal antibody directed against OX40 (CD134), a costimulatory receptor. Intravenous ivuxolimab was administered to patients every 2 weeks at six dose levels: 0.01, 0.1, 0.3, 1.5, 3 and 10 mg/kg. Of the approximately 50 dose-escalation patients, hepatocellular carcinoma was present in approximately 20, melanoma in around 15, renal cell carcinoma in 9 and head and neck cancer in 9. The dose-escalation cohort was roughly 80% male with a mean age of approximately 60 years, ranging from about 23 to 85. Prior anti-PD-1, anti-PD-L1 or anti-CTLA-4 therapy was permitted, and checkpoint inhibitors had been received by about 36% of dose-escalation patients. Partial responses occurred in three dose-escalation patients: two with cutaneous melanoma and one with hepatocellular carcinoma. The purpose of peripheral TCRbeta sequencing was to test whether ivuxolimab changed TCR sequence diversity and led to clonal T-cell expansion. The monotherapy dose-escalation portion (N of about 50 patients) of the phase I ivuxolimab trial is reported in the paper. Study-wide findings and limitations: After ivuxolimab, more expanded clones were found on average in CD8+ T cells than in CD4+ T cells. In partial responders in the 0.1-3.0 mg/kg groups, normalized peripheral clonal expansion was found to be among the lowest, especially among CD8+ T cells. The antigen specificity of the clonally expanded peripheral T cells was not determined. At doses of 0.1 to 3.0 mg/kg, clonal expansion of both CD4+ and CD8+ T cells in blood was seen between baseline and week 6. Low levels of normalized T-cell clonal expansion were also shown by some nonresponding patients.

Genomic DNA was extracted from sorted cells for sequencing of the TCRbeta CDR3 region. The immunoSEQ Assay was used to sequence the TCRbeta CDR3 regions. TCRdb carries this immuneACCESS record with in-frame sequences only. Its versions omit some clonotypes, under half of them owing to an unresolved V gene in the studies checked, with the rest unexplained. The sample contains tens of thousands of clones, about 80% of them found a single time. Under 7% of the sample is held by the ten biggest clonotypes. Counted from cysteine to phenylalanine, this CDR3 has 13 amino acids. Only the CDR3 region is kept as DNA, spanning 39 bases read in frame from base 1. V and J are truncated by 2 bases and 5 bases respectively, leaving an intervening sequence of 7 bases. The germline V gene (reference sequence) supplies CDR1 SEHNR and CDR2 FQNEAQ. The trial excluded patients who had a history of autoimmune disease or were on systemic immunosuppression. In every dose cohort, peripheral blood was drawn for TCR sequencing at baseline, cycle 4 day 1, and cycle 7 day 1. The samples were taken from a phase I, first-in-human, multicenter, open-label dose-escalation trial of ivuxolimab. The trial enrolled adults with locally advanced or metastatic head and neck squamous cell, hepatocellular, melanoma or renal cell carcinoma. Before TCR sequencing, CD4+ T cells and CD8+ T cells were sorted from peripheral blood as separate populations.

The V and J segments used are TRBV7-9 and TRBJ1-5; the D gene is unclear. Sequences were derived from CD4+ or CD8+ T cells sorted from blood, sampled in a trial of the OX40 agonist ivuxolimab. The origin of this receptor is an adult with an advanced solid tumor such as melanoma, head and neck, liver or kidney cancer. The DNA reads TGTGCCAGCAGCTTAATAGGAGATCAGCCCCAGCATTTT. Its protein product is CASSLIGDQPQHF.